The 23 T cell receptor beta chains below all came from one sample that was sequenced in a study of T cells in narcolepsy (dated by TCRdb to about 2018). Receptor amplification or capture employed the immunoSEQ multiplex PCR assay. What TCRdb holds here is the immuneACCESS table cut down to in-frame rearrangements. Part of the clones is not present; checked against another copy, under half of the missing clones reflect an unresolved V gene, and the others are unexplained. Here the sample has tens of thousands of clones; 80% to 85% occur a single time. The ten largest clones capture roughly 0.68% of the sample. The specimen sequenced was memory (CD45RA-) CD4+ T cells from blood. In the paper's terms, the cell subset or site label means: memory T cells sorted ex vivo from peripheral blood. These receptors were obtained from a human donor in good health.

V gene TRBV5-4 combines with J gene TRBJ1-5; D may be TRBD1 (5 bases). CDR3 size: 14 residues. V shed 0 bases and J shed 1 base, with 5 bases lying between them. Germline V gene lookup returns CDR1 SGHNT and CDR2 YYREEE (reference sequence). This CDR3 reads CASSLEGSNQPQHF. As DNA, the CDR3 is TGTGCCAGCAGCTTGGAGGGGAGCAATCAGCCCCAGCATTTT.

This clone has just one count. The rearrangement links TRBV27 to TRBJ1-4, with a tentative D call TRBD1 (6 bases). CDR1 MNHEY and CDR2 SMNVEV come from the germline V gene (reference sequence). V dropped 2 bases and J dropped 2 bases, with 6 bases sitting between them. This CDR3 has 14 amino acids. The CDR3 DNA reads TGTGCCAGCAGTTTACAGGGGACTAATGAAAAACTGTTTTTT. The encoded protein is CASSLQGTNEKLFF.

The gene calls are TRBV10-3 and TRBJ2-7, with D unclear. The CDR3 length is 14 residues. The V gene's germline CDR1 is ENHRY and CDR2 SYGVKD. V was cut by 7 bases and J by 4 bases, with 17 bases left in between. The CDR3 DNA reads as TGTGCCATCACCCTGGATGAGACGACGTACGAGCAGTACTTC. Its translation is CAITLDETTYEQYF.

The chain couples TRBV14 to TRBJ2-5; no clear D. Trimming pared 1 base from V and 4 bases from J, leaving 4 bases between. Germline assignment: CDR1 SGHDN and CDR2 FVKESK. The CDR3 is 12 residues long. CDR3 protein: CASSQVLETQYF. The CDR3 nucleotides read TGTGCCAGCAGCCAAGTTCTAGAGACCCAGTACTTC.

This chain uses TRBV5-4 with TRBJ1-1; the D gene is possibly TRBD1 (5 bases). CDR1 is SGHNT, CDR2 YYREEE, per germline (reference sequence). V was shortened by 0 bases and J by 4 bases, with 13 bases between the two germline ends. The CDR3 totals 15 residues. DNA for the CDR3: TGTGCCAGCAGCTTGGCCCAGGGAGTGGGCACTGAAGCTTTCTTT. The encoded protein is CASSLAQGVGTEAFF.

The chain links TRBV5-4 to TRBJ2-3; TRBD1 aligns across 9 bases. Per the germline V gene, CDR1 is SGHNT and CDR2 is YYREEE (reference sequence). The CDR3 spans 16 residues. The trim removed 2 bases at V and 3 bases at J, leaving 7 bases unmatched. CDR3 amino acids: CASSFFRDRVTDTQYF. The CDR3 nucleotides are TGTGCCAGCAGCTTCTTCCGGGACAGGGTAACAGATACGCAGTATTTT.

The V gene is TRBV6-5, the J gene TRBJ1-3; 8 nucleotides line up with TRBD1. Germline CDR1 is MNHEY and CDR2 is SVGAGI. Unmatched junction bases numbered 9, after V lost 4 bases and J lost 4 bases. The CDR3 sequence is 16 residues long. In DNA, the CDR3 is TGTGCCAGCAGTTCAAACCCGACAGGGGCCGGAAACACCATATATTTT. It translates to CASSSNPTGAGNTIYF.

This clone was observed a single time. V usage is TRBV7-2 and J usage is TRBJ2-3; TRBD2 aligns across 10 bases. The CDR3 is made up of 18 amino acids. Germline V gene data show CDR1 as SGHTA and CDR2 as FQGNSA. The ends lost 7 bases at V and 2 bases at J; junction bases unmatched: 15. The CDR3 protein is CASTPRASGGLTTDTQYF. Written as DNA, the CDR3 is TGTGCCAGCACCCCAAGAGCTAGCGGGGGTCTAACCACAGATACGCAGTATTTT.

This clone was seen once. J is TRBJ2-5 and V is TRBV11-1; weak D call: TRBD2 (7 bases). The germline gives CDR1 SGHAT, CDR2 FQDESV (reference sequence). Trimming cost V 2 bases and J 5 bases, with 18 bases left between them. This CDR3 has 16 amino acids. The CDR3 nucleotides are TGTGCCAGCAGCTTACTTTTTCGGGGGGCCGGGGAGACCCAGTACTTC. Amino acid sequence: CASSLLFRGAGETQYF.

CDR3 bases: TGCGCCAGCCAGCCAGAACTAGCGGGGGTCGGGGAGCTGTTTTTT. This sequence encodes CASQPELAGVGELFF. The chain has TRBV5-1 and TRBJ2-2, with 11 bases fitting TRBD2. The ends lost 7 bases at V and 7 bases at J; junction bases unmatched: 9. Looked up from germline, CDR1 is SGHRS and CDR2 is YFSETQ. The CDR3 is 15 residues long.

This rearrangement joins TRBV7-2 to TRBJ2-1; 9 bases fit TRBD1. From germline, CDR1 is SGHTA and CDR2 FQGNSA. The CDR3 contains 16 residues. J was trimmed by 1 base and V by 6 bases; bases with no gene match: 7. CDR3 nucleotides: TGTGCCAGCAGTCGGGCGGGGACAGGGTCCTACAATGAGCAGTTCTTC. Protein: CASSRAGTGSYNEQFF.

V usage is TRBV5-6 and J usage is TRBJ1-1; 9 bases are a match to TRBD1. From germline, CDR1 is SGHDT and CDR2 YYEEEE. V dropped 2 bases and J dropped 4; count of bases not matched to a gene: 6. The CDR3 loop spans 15 amino acids. CDR3 protein: CASSFKGQGRTEAFF. CDR3 coding DNA: TGTGCCAGCAGCTTTAAAGGACAGGGGCGCACTGAAGCTTTCTTT.

V is TRBV28 and J is TRBJ1-5; 7 positions match TRBD1. CDR1 is MDHEN and CDR2 is SYDVKM in the germline V gene. Trimming cost V 11 bases and J 3 bases; bases outside gene matches: 10. This CDR3 has 14 residues. The CDR3 region has the DNA TGTGCCGCCCGGGGGACAGTCATCAATCAGCCCCAGCATTTT. Translating gives CAARGTVINQPQHF.

This clone showed up just a few times. This sequence joins TRBV20-1 and TRBJ2-3, with D perhaps TRBD2 (6 bases). V was trimmed by 5 bases and J by 6 bases, leaving 9 bases between them. The length of the CDR3 is 11 residues. CDR1 and CDR2 from the germline V gene are DFQATT and SNEGSKA (reference sequence). The CDR3 DNA reads TGCAGTGCTTTTCGGGGGGATACGCAGTATTTT. This gives the protein CSAFRGDTQYF.

The V call is TRBV29-1, the J call TRBJ2-5; weak D call: TRBD2 (7 bases). Germline V gives CDR1 SQVTM, CDR2 ANQGSEA. This CDR3 comprises 13 residues. The V and J ends lost 3 bases and 5 bases respectively, with 13 bases between them. This CDR3 reads CSVDAGARETQYF. The CDR3 nucleotides read TGCAGCGTTGATGCGGGGGCGAGGGAGACCCAGTACTTC. The entire variable domain, with the rest obtained from reference TRBV29-1 and TRBJ2-5, is as follows: SAVISQKPSRDICQRGTSLTIQCQVDSQVTMMFWYRQQPGQSLTLIATANQGSEATYESGFVIDKFPISRPNLTFSTLTVSNMSPEDSSIYLCSVDAGARETQYFGPGTRLLVL.

The chain has TRBV13 and TRBJ2-5, with D hard to call. Trimming took 5 bases from V and 2 from J, leaving 12 bases between them. The CDR3 has 14 residues. Germline CDR1 is PRHDT and CDR2 is FYEKMQ (reference sequence). This CDR3 reads CASSPGSDQETQYF. Written as DNA, the CDR3 is TGTGCCAGCAGCCCAGGCTCGGATCAAGAGACCCAGTACTTC.

This clone has a handful of counts. The chain uses TRBV5-5 and TRBJ2-2; no reliable D call. Germline V CDR1 and CDR2: SGHKS, YYEKEE (reference sequence). V was pared by 4 bases and J by 5 bases, with 9 bases between. CDR3 length equals 13 residues. The CDR3 region is CASSAGYTGELFF. The CDR3 nucleotides are TGTGCCAGCAGCGCAGGTTATACCGGGGAGCTGTTTTTT.

J is TRBJ2-5 and V is TRBV30; 7 positions agree with TRBD2. The CDR3 extends over 15 amino acids. V lost 0 bases to trimming and J lost 2 bases; unmatched junction nucleotides: 6. Germline V gene data show CDR1 as GTSNPN and CDR2 as SVGIG (reference sequence). The CDR3 protein is CAWSVGAGSQETQYF. The CDR3 DNA reads as TGTGCCTGGAGTGTTGGAGCGGGGAGTCAAGAGACCCAGTACTTC.

This chain connects TRBV6-5 to TRBJ1-1, with 9 bases that match TRBD1. The CDR3 has 13 residues. V lost 6 bases to trimming and J lost 4 bases; unmatched junction nucleotides: 3. Germline CDR1 MNHEY, CDR2 SVGAGI. Here the CDR3 reads CASRPTGGTEAFF. CDR3 nucleotide sequence: TGTGCCAGCAGGCCGACAGGGGGCACTGAAGCTTTCTTT.

The CDR3, as DNA: TGTGCCAGCAGCTGGACGTACCCGGACACTGAAGCTTTCTTT. This gives the protein CASSWTYPDTEAFF. This sequence joins TRBV6-5 and TRBJ1-1; D call uncertain. Trimming pared 6 bases from V and 3 bases from J, leaving 14 bases between. From germline, CDR1 is MNHEY and CDR2 SVGAGI. The CDR3 runs to 14 residues.

J is TRBJ2-7 and V is TRBV5-6; TRBD1 agrees at 11 bases. Germline-derived CDR1 and CDR2 are SGHDT and YYEEEE. The J segment lost 7 bases and the V segment lost 3 bases, leaving 12 bases of the junction unmatched. The CDR3 has 16 residues. CDR3 sequence: CASSWVGQGAGGEQYV. In DNA form, the CDR3 reads TGTGCCAGCAGCTGGGTAGGACAGGGGGCAGGGGGAGAGCAGTACGTC.

The V gene is TRBV4-3, the J gene TRBJ1-5; the D gene is possibly TRBD1 (5 bases). Per germline, CDR1 LGHNA and CDR2 YSLEER. Trimming pared 1 base from V and 10 bases from J, leaving 14 bases between. CDR3 length: 14 residues. CDR3 nucleotides: TGCGCCAGCAGCCAAGGCCAGGGCGGAAGACCCCAGCATTTT. As protein: CASSQGQGGRPQHF.

This clone was observed a few times. The CDR3 reads CASSFTRSGANVLTF. Written as DNA, the CDR3 is TGTGCCAGCAGCTTCACACGGTCGGGGGCCAACGTCCTGACTTTC. The chain uses TRBV5-6 and TRBJ2-6; no reliable D call. CDR3 length: 15 residues. Germline V lookup: CDR1 SGHDT, CDR2 YYEEEE. Deletions cut 2 bases from V and 4 bases from J, with 10 bases between.